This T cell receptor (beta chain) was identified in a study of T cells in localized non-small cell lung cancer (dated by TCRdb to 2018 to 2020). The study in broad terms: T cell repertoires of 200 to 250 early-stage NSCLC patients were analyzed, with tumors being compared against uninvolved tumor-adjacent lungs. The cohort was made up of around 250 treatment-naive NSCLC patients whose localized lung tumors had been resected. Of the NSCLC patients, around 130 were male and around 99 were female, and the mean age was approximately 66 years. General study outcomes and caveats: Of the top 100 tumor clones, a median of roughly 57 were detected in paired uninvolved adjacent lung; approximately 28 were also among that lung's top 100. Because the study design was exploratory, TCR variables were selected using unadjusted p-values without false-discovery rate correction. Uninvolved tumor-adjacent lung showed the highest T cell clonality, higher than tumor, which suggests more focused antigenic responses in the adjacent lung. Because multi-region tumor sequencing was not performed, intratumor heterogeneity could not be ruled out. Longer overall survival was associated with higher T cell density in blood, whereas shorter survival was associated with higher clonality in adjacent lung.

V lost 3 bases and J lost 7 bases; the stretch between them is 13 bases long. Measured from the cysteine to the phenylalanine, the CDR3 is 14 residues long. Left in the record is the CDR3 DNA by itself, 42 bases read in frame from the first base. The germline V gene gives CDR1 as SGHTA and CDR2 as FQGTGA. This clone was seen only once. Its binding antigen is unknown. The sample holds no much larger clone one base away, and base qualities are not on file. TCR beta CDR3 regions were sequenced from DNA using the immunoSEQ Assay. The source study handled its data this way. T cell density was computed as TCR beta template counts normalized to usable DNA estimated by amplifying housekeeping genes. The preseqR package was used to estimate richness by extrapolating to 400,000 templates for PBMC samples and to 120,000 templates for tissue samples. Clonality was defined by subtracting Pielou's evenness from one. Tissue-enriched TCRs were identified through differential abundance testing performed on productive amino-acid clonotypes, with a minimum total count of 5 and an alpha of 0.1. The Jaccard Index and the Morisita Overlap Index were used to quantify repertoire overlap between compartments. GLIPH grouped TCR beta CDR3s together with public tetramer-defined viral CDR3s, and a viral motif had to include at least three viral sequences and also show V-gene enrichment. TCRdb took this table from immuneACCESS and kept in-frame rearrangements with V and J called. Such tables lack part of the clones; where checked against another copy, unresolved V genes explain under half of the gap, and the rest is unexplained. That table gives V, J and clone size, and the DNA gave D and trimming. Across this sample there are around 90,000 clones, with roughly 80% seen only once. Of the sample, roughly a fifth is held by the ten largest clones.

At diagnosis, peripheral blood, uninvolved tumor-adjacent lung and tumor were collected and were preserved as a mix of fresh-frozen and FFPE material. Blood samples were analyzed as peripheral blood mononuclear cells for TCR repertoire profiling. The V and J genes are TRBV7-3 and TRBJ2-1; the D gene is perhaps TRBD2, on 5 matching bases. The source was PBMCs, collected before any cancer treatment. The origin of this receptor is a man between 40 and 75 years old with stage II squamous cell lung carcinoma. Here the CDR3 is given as CASSLGELGNEQFF. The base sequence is TGTGCCAGCAGCTTGGGAGAGCTCGGTAATGAGCAGTTCTTC.